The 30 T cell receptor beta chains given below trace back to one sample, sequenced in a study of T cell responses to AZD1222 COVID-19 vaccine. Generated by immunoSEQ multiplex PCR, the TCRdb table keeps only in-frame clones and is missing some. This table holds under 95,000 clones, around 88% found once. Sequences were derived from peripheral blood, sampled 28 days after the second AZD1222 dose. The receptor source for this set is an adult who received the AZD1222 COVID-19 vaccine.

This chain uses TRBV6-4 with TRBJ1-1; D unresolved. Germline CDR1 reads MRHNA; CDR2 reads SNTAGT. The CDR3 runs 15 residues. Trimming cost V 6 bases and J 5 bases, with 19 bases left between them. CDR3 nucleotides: TGTGCCAGCAGAGTGTCGGCAGTGCCGAAAACTGAAGCTTTCTTT. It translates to CASRVSAVPKTEAFF.

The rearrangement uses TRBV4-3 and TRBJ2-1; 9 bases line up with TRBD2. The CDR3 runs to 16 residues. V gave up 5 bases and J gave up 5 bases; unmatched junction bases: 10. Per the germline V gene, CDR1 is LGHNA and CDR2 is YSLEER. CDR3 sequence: CASSESPAGGNNEQFF. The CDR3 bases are TGCGCCAGCAGCGAATCCCCAGCGGGGGGAAACAATGAGCAGTTCTTC.

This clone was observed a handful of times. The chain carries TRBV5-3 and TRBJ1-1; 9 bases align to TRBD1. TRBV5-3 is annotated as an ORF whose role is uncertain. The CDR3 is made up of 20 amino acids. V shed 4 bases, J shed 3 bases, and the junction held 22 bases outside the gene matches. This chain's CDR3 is CARSQVPRDREVGKHTEAFF. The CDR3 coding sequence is TGTGCCAGAAGCCAGGTTCCCCGGGACAGGGAAGTAGGGAAGCACACTGAAGCTTTCTTT.

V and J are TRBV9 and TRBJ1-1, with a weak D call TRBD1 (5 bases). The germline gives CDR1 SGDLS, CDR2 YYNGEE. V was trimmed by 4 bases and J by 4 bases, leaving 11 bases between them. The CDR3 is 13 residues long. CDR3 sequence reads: CASSFPGGTEAFF. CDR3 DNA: TGTGCCAGCAGCTTCCCGGGGGGCACTGAAGCTTTCTTT.

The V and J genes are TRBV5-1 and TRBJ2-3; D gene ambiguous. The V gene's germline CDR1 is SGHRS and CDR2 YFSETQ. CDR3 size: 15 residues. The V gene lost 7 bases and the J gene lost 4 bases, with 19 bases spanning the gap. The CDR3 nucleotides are TGCGCCAGCCGGGTCGCTCCGGGCATATCAGATACGCAGTATTTT. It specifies CASRVAPGISDTQYF. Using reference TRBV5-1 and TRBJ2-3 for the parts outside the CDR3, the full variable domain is KAGVTQTPRYLIKTRGQQVTLSCSPISGHRSVSWYQQTPGQGLQFLFEYFSETQRNKGNFPGRFSGRQFSNSRSEMNVSTLELGDSALYLCASRVAPGISDTQYFGPGTRLTVL.

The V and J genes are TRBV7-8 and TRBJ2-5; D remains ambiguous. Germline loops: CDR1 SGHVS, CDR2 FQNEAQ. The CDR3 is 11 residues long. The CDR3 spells CAREAQETQYF. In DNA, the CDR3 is TGTGCAAGGGAAGCTCAAGAGACCCAGTACTTC.

For the CDR3, the DNA is TGTGCCAGCAGCTCCGACAGGGGATATCCCTACGAGCAGTACTTC. It yields the protein CASSSDRGYPYEQYF. The J gene is TRBJ2-7, the V gene TRBV7-9; 8 positions agree with TRBD1. The CDR3 contains 15 residues. CDR1 and CDR2 from the germline V gene are SEHNR and FQNEAQ (reference sequence). Losses at the gene ends were 4 bases for V and 2 bases for J; bases not matched to a gene: 7.

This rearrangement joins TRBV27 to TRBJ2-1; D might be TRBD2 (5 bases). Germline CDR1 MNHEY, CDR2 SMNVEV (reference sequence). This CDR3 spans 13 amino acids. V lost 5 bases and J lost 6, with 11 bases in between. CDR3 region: CASSQTSFNEQFF. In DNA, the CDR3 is TGTGCCAGCAGTCAAACTAGTTTCAATGAGCAGTTCTTC.

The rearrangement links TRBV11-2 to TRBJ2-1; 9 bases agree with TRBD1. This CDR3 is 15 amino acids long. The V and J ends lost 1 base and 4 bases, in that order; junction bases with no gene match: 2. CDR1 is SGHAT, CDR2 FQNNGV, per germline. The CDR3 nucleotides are TGTGCCAGCAGCTTAGGGACAGGGGTGTACAATGAGCAGTTCTTC. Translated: CASSLGTGVYNEQFF. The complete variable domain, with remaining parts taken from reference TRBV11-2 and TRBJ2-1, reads EAGVAQSPRYKIIEKRQSVAFWCNPISGHATLYWYQQILGQGPKLLIQFQNNGVVDDSQLPKDRFSAERLKGVDSTLKIQPAKLEDSAVYLCASSLGTGVYNEQFFGPGTRLTVL.

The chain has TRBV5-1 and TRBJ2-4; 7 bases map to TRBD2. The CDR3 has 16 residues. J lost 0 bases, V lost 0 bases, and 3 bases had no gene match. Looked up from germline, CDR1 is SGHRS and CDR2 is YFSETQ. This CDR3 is CASSLEGGLAKNIQYF. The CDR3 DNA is TGCGCCAGCAGCTTGGAGGGAGGGTTAGCCAAAAACATTCAGTACTTC.

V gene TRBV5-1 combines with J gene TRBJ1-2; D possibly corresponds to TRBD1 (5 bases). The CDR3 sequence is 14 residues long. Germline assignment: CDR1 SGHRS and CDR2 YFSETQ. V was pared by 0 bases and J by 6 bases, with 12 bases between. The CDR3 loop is CASSLGREGDGYTF. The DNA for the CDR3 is TGCGCCAGCAGCTTGGGTAGAGAAGGGGATGGCTACACCTTC.

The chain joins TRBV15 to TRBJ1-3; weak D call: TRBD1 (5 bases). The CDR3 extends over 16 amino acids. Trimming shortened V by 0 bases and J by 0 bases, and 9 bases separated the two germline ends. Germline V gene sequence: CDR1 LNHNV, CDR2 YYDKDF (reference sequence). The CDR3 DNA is TGTGCCACCAGCAGAGAAGGGGTTCTCTCTGGAAACACCATATATTTT. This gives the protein CATSREGVLSGNTIYF. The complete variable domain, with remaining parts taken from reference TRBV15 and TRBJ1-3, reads DAMVIQNPRYQVTQFGKPVTLSCSQTLNHNVMYWYQQKSSQAPKLLFHYYDKDFNNEADTPDNFQSRRPNTSFCFLDIRSPGLGDTAMYLCATSREGVLSGNTIYFGEGSWLTVV.

The CDR3 spells CASSSRRGAGQPQHF. The CDR3 bases are TGTGCCAGTAGTAGCCGACGGGGAGCCGGGCAGCCCCAGCATTTT. The chain links TRBV19 to TRBJ1-5; D gene ambiguous. This CDR3 has 15 amino acids. Germline-derived CDR1 and CDR2 are LNHDA and SQIVND (reference sequence). V was cut by 4 bases and J by 7 bases, with 17 bases left in between.

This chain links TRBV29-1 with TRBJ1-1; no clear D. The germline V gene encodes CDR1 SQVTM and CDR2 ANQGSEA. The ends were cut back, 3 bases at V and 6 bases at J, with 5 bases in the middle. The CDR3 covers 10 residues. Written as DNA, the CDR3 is TGCAGCGTTGAGAAGGCTGAAGCTTTCTTT. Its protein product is CSVEKAEAFF. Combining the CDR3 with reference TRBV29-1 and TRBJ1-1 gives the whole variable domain SAVISQKPSRDICQRGTSLTIQCQVDSQVTMMFWYRQQPGQSLTLIATANQGSEATYESGFVIDKFPISRPNLTFSTLTVSNMSPEDSSIYLCSVEKAEAFFGQGTRLTVV.

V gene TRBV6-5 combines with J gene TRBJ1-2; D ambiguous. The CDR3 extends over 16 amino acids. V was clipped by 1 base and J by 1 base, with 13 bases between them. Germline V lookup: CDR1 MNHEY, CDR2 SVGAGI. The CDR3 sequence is CASSYFRGTVNYGYTF. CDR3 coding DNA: TGTGCCAGCAGTTACTTCCGGGGAACAGTTAACTATGGCTACACCTTC.

The CDR3 DNA reads TGTGCCAGCAGCCGCCAAAGTGCGGGGGCAGGGGAAAAACTGTTTTTT. Residues: CASSRQSAGAGEKLFF. V and J are TRBV16 and TRBJ1-4, with D maybe TRBD1 (6 bases). Germline-derived CDR1 and CDR2 are KGHSY and FQNENV. The CDR3 is 16 residues long. V was cut by 4 bases and J by 8 bases, with 20 bases left in between.

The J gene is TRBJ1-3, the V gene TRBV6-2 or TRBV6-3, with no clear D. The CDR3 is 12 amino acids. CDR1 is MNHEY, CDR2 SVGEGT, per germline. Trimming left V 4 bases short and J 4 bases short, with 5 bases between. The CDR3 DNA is TGTGCCAGCAGTTCCCTCGGAAACACCATATATTTT. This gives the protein CASSSLGNTIYF.

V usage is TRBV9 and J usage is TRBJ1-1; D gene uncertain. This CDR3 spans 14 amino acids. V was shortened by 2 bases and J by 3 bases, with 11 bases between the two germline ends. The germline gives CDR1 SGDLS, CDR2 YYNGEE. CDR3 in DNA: TGTGCCAGCAGCGTTGGGGTAGGCGACACTGAAGCTTTCTTT. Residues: CASSVGVGDTEAFF.

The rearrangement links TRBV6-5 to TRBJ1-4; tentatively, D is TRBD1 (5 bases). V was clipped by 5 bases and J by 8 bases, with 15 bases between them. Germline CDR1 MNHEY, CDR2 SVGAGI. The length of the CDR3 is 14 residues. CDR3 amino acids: CASSPSGGWEKLFF. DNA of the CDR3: TGTGCCAGCAGTCCCAGCGGGGGGTGGGAAAAACTGTTTTTT.

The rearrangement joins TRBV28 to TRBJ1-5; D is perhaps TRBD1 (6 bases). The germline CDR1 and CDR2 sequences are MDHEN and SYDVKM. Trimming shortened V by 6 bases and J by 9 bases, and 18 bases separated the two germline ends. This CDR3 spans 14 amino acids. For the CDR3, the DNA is TGTGCCAGCAGGACGGACAGCACCAGAAGGCCCCAGCATTTT. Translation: CASRTDSTRRPQHF.

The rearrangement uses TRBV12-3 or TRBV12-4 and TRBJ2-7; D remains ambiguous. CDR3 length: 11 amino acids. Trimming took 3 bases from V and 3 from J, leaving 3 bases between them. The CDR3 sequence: CASSLGYEQYF. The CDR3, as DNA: TGTGCCAGCAGTTTGGGCTACGAGCAGTACTTC.

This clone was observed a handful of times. The chain's CDR3 is CASSISGTPDYEQYF. DNA of the CDR3: TGTGCCAGTAGTATATCCGGGACACCAGACTACGAGCAGTACTTC. This sequence joins TRBV19 and TRBJ2-7; D might be TRBD1 (6 bases). Germline V lookup: CDR1 LNHDA, CDR2 SQIVND (reference sequence). The CDR3 is 15 amino acids. Trimming took 2 bases from V and 3 from J, leaving 14 bases between them.

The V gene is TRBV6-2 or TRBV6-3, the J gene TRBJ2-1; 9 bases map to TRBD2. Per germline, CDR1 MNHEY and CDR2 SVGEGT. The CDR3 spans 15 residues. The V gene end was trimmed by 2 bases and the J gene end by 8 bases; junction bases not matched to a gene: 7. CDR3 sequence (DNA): TGTGCCAGCAGTTACGTGGCGGGGGGGTTTGATGAGCAGTTCTTC. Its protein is CASSYVAGGFDEQFF.

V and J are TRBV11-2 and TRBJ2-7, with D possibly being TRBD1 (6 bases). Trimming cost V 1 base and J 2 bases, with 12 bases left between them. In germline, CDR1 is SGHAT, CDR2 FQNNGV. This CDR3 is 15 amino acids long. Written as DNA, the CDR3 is TGTGCCAGCAGCTTAGGCGCAGGGGAAACCTACGAGCAGTACTTC. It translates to CASSLGAGETYEQYF.

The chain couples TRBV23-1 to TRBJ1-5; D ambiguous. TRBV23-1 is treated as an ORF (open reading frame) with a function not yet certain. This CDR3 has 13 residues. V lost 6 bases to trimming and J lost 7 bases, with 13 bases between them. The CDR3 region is CASSLQRRQPQHF. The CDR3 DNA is TGCGCCAGCAGCCTCCAGCGGCGACAGCCCCAGCATTTT.

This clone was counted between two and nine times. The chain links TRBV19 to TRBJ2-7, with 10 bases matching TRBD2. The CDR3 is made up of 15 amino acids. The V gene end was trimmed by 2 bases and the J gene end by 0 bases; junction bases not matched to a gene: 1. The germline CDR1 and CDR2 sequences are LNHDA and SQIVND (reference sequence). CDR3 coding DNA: TGTGCCAGTAGTATAATAGCGGGGGGCTCCTACGAGCAGTACTTC. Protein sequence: CASSIIAGGSYEQYF.

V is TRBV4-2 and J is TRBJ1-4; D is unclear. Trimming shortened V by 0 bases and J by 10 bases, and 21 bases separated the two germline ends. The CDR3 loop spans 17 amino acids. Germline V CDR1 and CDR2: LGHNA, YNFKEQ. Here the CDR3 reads CASSQDGPHAGRRKLFF. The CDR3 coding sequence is TGTGCCAGCAGCCAAGACGGTCCACACGCGGGTCGGCGAAAACTGTTTTTT.

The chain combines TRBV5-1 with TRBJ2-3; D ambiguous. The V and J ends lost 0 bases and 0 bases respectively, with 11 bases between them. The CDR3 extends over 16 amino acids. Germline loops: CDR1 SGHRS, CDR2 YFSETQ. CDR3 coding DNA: TGCGCCAGCAGCTTGGGGTATGGTCCCAGCACAGATACGCAGTATTTT. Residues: CASSLGYGPSTDTQYF.

The CDR3 bases are TGTGCCAGCAGCTCTCGGGGAACCGCGAACACCGGGGAGCTGTTTTTT. Its translation: CASSSRGTANTGELFF. This chain uses TRBV7-9 with TRBJ2-2; a weak D match, TRBD2 (5 bases). The CDR3 runs 16 residues. Germline V lookup: CDR1 SEHNR, CDR2 FQNEAQ (reference sequence). V was trimmed by 4 bases and J by 0 bases, leaving 12 bases between them.

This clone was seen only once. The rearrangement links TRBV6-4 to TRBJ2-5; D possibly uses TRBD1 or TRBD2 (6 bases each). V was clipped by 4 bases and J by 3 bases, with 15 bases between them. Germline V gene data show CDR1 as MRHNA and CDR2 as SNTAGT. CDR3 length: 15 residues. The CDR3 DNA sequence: TGTGCCAGCAGTGTACAACCGGGGGCTGAAGAGACCCAGTACTTC. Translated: CASSVQPGAEETQYF.